This T cell receptor (beta chain) was sequenced in a study of blood T cell repertoires in COVID-19. Whole-study context: In each case, the material was cDNA or gDNA derived from T cells, B-cell-depleted T cells, or PBMCs.

CDR1 and CDR2 (germline): LNHDA, SQIVND (reference sequence). The V segment lost 0 bases and the J segment 7 bases; nucleotides outside the gene matches: 10. The CDR3 is 17 residues long. In the source study's methods: Amplification of reference gene primers provided the estimated nucleated cell counts. This table comes from immunoSEQ multiplex PCR, and its TCRdb copy is limited to in-frame clones, with some not included. V, J and clone size derive from that table, while D and trimming were established from the DNA sequence. The top ten clones hold about 13% of a sample with about 11,000 clones, around four fifths of them seen once.

The sequencing sample was made of peripheral blood. The chain links TRBV19 to TRBJ2-2; 8 nucleotides match TRBD2. The TCR comes from a human donor in a cohort sampled during active COVID-19. CDR3 sequence: CASSIDLVARGGGELFF. In DNA form, the CDR3 reads TGTGCCAGTAGTATAGATCTAGTGGCCCGGGGGGGCGGGGAGCTGTTTTTT.